This T cell receptor beta chain was identified in a study of neurological immune-mediated disorders. Unsorted libraries were prepared from 2 million PBMCs that had been stored at -80 C. TCRdb reprocessed the 5' RACE reads via MiXCR and lists one record per CDR3 protein. The data hold roughly 40,000 distinct CDR3 sequences, with about 2.5% observed a single time. At least ten counts were recorded for this clonotype. The clonotype was recovered from a man aged 45-60 years with multiple sclerosis. Sequenced input: PBMCs.

Here the CDR3 DNA reads TGTGCCAGCAGTTTCCGGGACCTCTCGGAACTGTTTTTT. It encodes CASSFRDLSELFF. This sequence joins TRBV12-3 or TRBV12-4 and TRBJ1-4; tentatively, D is TRBD1 (5 bases). CDR3 length: 13 residues. V lost 3 bases and J lost 12, with 14 bases in between.